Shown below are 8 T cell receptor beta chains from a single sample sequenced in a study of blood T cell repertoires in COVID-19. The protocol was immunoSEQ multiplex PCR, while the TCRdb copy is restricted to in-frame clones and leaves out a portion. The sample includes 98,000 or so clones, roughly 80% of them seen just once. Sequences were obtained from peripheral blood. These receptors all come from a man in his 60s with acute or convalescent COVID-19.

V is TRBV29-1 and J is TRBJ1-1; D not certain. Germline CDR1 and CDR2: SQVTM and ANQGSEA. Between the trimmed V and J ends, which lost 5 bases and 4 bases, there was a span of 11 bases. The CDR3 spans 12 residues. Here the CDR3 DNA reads TGCAGCGTTAGAGTTATCGTCACTGAAGCTTTCTTT. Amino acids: CSVRVIVTEAFF. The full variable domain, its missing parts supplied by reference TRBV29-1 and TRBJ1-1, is SAVISQKPSRDICQRGTSLTIQCQVDSQVTMMFWYRQQPGQSLTLIATANQGSEATYESGFVIDKFPISRPNLTFSTLTVSNMSPEDSSIYLCSVRVIVTEAFFGQGTRLTVV.

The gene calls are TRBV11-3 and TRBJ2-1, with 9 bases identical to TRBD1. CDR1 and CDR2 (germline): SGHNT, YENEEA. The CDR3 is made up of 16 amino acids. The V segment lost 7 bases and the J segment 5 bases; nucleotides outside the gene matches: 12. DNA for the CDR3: TGTGCCAGCACCCCCGGCGGGGACAGGGCCCACAATGAGCAGTTCTTC. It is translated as CASTPGGDRAHNEQFF.

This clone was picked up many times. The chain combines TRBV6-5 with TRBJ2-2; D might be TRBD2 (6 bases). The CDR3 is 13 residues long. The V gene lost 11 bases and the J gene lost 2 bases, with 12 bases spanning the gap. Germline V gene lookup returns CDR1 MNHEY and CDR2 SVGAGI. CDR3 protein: CASKEGNTGELFF. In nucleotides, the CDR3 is TGTGCCTCCAAGGAGGGAAACACCGGGGAGCTGTTTTTT.

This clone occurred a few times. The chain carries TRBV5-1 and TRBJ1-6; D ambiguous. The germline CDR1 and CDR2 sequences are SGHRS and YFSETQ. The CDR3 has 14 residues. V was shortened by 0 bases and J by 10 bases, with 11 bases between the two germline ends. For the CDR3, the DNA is TGCGCCAGCAGCTTGGAAGGAGTGGAGTCACCCCTCCACTTT. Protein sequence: CASSLEGVESPLHF.

The DNA for the CDR3 is TGCGCCAGCAGGTGGACAGAGACCAATGAGCAGTTCTTC. It codes for CASRWTETNEQFF. V gene TRBV5-1 combines with J gene TRBJ2-1, with TRBD1 as a possible D gene (6 bases). CDR3 length equals 13 residues. Germline values: CDR1 SGHRS, CDR2 YFSETQ. V shed 5 bases and J shed 6 bases, with 12 bases lying between them.

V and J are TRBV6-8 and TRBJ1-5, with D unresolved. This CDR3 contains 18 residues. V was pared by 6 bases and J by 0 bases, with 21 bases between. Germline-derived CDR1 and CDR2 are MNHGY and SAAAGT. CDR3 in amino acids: CASSKVVKRVYSNQPQHF. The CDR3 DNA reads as TGTGCCAGCAGCAAGGTGGTAAAACGGGTTTATAGCAATCAGCCCCAGCATTTT.

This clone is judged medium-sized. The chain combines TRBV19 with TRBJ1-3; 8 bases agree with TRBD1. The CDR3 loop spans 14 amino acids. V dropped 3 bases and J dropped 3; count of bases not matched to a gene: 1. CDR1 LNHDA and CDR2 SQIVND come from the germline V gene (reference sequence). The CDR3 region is CASSMGTGGNTIYF. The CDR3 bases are TGTGCCAGTAGTATGGGGACAGGTGGAAACACCATATATTTT.

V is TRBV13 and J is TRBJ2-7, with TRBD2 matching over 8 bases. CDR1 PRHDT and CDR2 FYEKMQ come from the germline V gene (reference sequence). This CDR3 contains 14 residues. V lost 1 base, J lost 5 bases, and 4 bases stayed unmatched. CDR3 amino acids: CASSLAGGPHEQYF. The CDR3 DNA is TGTGCCAGCAGCTTAGCGGGAGGGCCTCACGAGCAGTACTTC.